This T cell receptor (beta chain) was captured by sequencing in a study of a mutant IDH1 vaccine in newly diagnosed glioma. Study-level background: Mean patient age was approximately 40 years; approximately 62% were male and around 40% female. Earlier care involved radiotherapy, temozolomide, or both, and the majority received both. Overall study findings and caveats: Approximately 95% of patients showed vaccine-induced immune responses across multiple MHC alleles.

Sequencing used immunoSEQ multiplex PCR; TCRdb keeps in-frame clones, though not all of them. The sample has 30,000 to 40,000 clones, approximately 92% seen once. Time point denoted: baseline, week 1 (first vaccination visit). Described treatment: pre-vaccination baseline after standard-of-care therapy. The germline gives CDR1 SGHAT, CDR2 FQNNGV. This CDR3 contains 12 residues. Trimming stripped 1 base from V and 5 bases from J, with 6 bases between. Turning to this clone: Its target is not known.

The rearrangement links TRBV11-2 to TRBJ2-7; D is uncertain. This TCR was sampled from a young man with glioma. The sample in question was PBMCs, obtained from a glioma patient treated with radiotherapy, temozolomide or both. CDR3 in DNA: TGTGCCAGCAGCTTAGGGTCCGACGAGCAGTACTTC. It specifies CASSLGSDEQYF.